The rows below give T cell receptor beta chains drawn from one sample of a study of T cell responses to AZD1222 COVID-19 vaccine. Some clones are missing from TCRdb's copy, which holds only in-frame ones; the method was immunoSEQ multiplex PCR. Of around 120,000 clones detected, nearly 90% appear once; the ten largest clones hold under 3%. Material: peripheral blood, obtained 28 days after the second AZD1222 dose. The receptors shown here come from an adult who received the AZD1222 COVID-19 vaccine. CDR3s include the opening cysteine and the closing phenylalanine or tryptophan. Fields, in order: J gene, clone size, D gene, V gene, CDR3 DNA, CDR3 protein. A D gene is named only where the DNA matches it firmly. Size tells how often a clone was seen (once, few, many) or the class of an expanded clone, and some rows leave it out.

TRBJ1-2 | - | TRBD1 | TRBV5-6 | TGTGCCAGCAGTTATTGGTCAGGGGGTGGCTACACCTTC | CASSYWSGGGYTF
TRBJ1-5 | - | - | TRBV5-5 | TGTGCCAGCAGCTTGATGGAGAATCAGCCCCAGCATTTT | CASSLMENQPQHF
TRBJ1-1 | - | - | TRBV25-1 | TGTGCCAGCAGCCAGACAGGGAACACTGAAGCTTTCTTT | CASSQTGNTEAFF
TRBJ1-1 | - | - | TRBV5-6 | TGTGCCAGCAGCGCTCTCCCAGGGATGGGGACTGAAGCTTTCTTT | CASSALPGMGTEAFF
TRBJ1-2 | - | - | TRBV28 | TGTGCCAGCAGGCCACAGGGATACTATGGCTACACCTTC | CASRPQGYYGYTF
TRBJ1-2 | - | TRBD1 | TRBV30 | TGTGCCTGGAGGGCGGACAGGAGCTATGGCTACACCTTC | CAWRADRSYGYTF
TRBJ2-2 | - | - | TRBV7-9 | TGTGCCAGCAGCTTTTCAGAGAACACCGGGGAGCTGTTTTTT | CASSFSENTGELFF
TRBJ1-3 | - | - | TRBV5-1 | TGCGCCAGCAGCTTGGGGTCAGCTCACTCTGGAAACACCATATATTTT | CASSLGSAHSGNTIYF
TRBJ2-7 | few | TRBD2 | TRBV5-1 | TGCGCCAGCAGCTTGGCCGGACTAGCGGGATACCACGAGCAGTACTTC | CASSLAGLAGYHEQYF
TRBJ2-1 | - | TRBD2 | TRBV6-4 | TGTGCCAGCAGTGATACAGGAACTAGCGGGATCGGTGAGCAGTTCTTC | CASSDTGTSGIGEQFF
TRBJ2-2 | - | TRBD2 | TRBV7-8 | TGTGCCAGCAGCAAACAAGTAGCGGGAGTGAGCACCGGGGAGCTGTTTTTT | CASSKQVAGVSTGELFF
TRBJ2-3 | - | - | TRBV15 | TGTGCCACCAGCAGAGATCAGAATACGCAGTATTTT | CATSRDQNTQYF
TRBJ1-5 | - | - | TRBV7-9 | TGTGCCAGCAGCTTACAGGGCGGTGGCAATCAGCCCCAGCATTTT | CASSLQGGGNQPQHF
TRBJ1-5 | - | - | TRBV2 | TGTGCCAGCAGTGGTACCAATAGCAATCAGCCCCAGCATTTT | CASSGTNSNQPQHF
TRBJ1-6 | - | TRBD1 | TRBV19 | TGTGCCAGTAGTAAACCGGGACAGGGGGCGAATGATTCACCCCTCCACTTT | CASSKPGQGANDSPLHF